This is a list of T cell receptor beta chains from one sample in a study of OX40 agonist ivuxolimab in advanced cancers. The method was immunoSEQ multiplex PCR; TCRdb's version includes in-frame clones alone and lacks a portion of them. The table has about 58,000 clones, roughly three quarters seen once. Material: CD4+ or CD8+ T cells sorted from blood, obtained in a trial of the OX40 agonist ivuxolimab. The receptor set was obtained from an adult with an advanced solid tumor such as melanoma, head and neck, liver or kidney cancer. CDR3s leave out the opening cysteine and the closing phenylalanine or tryptophan.

V	J	CDR3
TRBV7-3	TRBJ2-2	ATSLGWGTGELF
TRBV6-4	TRBJ2-3	ASSEQLSGADTQY
TRBV5-1	TRBJ1-1	ASSSPDLNTEAF
TRBV9	TRBJ2-1	ASSVAARAGNEQF
TRBV21-1	TRBJ1-2	ASSKARLLQDQDGYT
TRBV5-1	TRBJ2-5	ASSLGASGGQQETQY
TRBV5-1	TRBJ2-5	ASSFLAGNQETQY
TRBV19	TRBJ1-4	ASSSGTADEKLF
TRBV5-1	TRBJ2-7	ASSLALGAGSYEQY
TRBV5-1	TRBJ2-7	ASSLDYGTSPYEQY
TRBV18	TRBJ2-2	ASSPPGITGELF
TRBV7-9	TRBJ1-1	ASTFPRGNTEAF
TRBV30	TRBJ2-7	AWRRTSGGTQY
TRBV19	TRBJ1-5	ASSIETGSNQPQH
TRBV11-2	TRBJ2-7	ASSSAVSSYEQY
TRBV28	TRBJ1-5	ASSLFAGVGNRPQH
TRBV28	TRBJ2-7	ASSRSRSGRFGEQY
TRBV29-1	TRBJ1-1	SVEDYGTGVEAF
TRBV28	TRBJ2-7	ASSLTKAYEQY